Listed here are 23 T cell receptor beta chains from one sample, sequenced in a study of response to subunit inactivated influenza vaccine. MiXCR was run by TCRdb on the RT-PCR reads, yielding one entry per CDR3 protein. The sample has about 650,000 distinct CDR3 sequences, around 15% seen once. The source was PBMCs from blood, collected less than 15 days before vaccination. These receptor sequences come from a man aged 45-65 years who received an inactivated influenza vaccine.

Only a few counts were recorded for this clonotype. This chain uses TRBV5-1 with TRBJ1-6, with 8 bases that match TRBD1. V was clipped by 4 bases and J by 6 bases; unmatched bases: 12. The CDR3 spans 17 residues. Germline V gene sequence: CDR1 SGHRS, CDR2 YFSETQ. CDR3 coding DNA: TGCGCCAGCAGCCTCCAACAGGGGGAAAGCTCTAATTCACCCCTCCACTTT. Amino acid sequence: CASSLQQGESSNSPLHF.

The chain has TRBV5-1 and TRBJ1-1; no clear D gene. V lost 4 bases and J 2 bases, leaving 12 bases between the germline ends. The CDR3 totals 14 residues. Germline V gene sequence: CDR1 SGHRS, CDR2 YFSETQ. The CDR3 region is CASSRDTTNTEAFF. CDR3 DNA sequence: TGCGCCAGCAGCCGAGACACTACTAACACTGAAGCTTTCTTT.

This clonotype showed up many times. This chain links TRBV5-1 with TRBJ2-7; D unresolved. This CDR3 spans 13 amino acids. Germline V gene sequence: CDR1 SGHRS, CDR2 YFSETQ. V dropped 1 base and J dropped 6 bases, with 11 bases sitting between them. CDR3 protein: CASSLRVGGEQYF. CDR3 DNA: TGCGCCAGCAGCTTGAGGGTAGGTGGCGAGCAGTACTTC.

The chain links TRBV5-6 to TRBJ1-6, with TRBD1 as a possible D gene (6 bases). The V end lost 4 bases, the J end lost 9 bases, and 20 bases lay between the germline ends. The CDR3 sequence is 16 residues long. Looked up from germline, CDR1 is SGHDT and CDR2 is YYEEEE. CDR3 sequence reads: CASSPPGAQGLSPLHF. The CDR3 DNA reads TGTGCCAGCAGCCCACCCGGGGCGCAGGGGCTTTCACCCCTCCACTTT.

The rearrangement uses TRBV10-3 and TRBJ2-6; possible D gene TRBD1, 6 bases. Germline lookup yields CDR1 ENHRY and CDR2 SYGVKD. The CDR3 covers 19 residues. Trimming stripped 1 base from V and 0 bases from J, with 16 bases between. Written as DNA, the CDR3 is TGTGCCATCAGTGAGTTGCGCGTGACAGGCCGCTCTGGGGCCAACGTCCTGACTTTC. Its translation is CAISELRVTGRSGANVLTF.

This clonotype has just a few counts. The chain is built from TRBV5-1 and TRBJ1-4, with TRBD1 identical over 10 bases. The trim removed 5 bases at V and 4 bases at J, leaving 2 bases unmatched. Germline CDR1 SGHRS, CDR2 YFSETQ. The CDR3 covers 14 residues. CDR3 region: CASSRTGGNEKLFF. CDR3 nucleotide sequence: TGCGCCAGCAGTCGGACAGGGGGTAATGAAAAACTGTTTTTT.

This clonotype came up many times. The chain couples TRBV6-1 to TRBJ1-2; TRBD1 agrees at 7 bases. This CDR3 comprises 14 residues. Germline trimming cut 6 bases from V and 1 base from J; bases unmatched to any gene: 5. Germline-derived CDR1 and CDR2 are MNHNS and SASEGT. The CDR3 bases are TGTGCCAGCAGGCCCGGGACAGTTAACTATGGCTACACCTTC. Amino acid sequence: CASRPGTVNYGYTF.

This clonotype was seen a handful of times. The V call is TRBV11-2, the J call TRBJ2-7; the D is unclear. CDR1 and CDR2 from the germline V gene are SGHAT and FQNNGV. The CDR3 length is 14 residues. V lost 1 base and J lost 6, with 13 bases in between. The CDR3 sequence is CASSLVSQMGEQYF. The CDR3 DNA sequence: TGTGCCAGCAGCTTAGTGTCACAGATGGGCGAGCAGTACTTC.

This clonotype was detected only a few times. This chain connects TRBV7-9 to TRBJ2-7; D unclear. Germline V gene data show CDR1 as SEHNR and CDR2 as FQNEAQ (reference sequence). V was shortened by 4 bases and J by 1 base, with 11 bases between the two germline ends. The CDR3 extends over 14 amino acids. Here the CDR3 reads CASSSRDWSYEQYF. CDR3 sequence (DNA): TGTGCCAGCAGCTCCCGCGACTGGTCCTACGAGCAGTACTTC.

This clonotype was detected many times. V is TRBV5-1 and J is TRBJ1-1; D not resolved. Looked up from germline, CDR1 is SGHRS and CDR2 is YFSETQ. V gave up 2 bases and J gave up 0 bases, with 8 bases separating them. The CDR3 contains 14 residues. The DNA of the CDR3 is TGCGCCAGCAGCTTCAAAACTATGAACACTGAAGCTTTCTTT. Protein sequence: CASSFKTMNTEAFF. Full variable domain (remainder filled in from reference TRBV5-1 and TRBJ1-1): KAGVTQTPRYLIKTRGQQVTLSCSPISGHRSVSWYQQTPGQGLQFLFEYFSETQRNKGNFPGRFSGRQFSNSRSEMNVSTLELGDSALYLCASSFKTMNTEAFFGQGTRLTVV.

The CDR3 sequence is CASSFRDPGTTHEQFF. The CDR3 bases are TGTGCCAGCTCCTTCCGGGACCCTGGCACGACACATGAGCAGTTCTTC. This chain links TRBV18 with TRBJ2-1, with D possibly called TRBD1 or TRBD2 (5 bases each). Germline CDR1 reads KGHSH; CDR2 reads LQKENI. With 6 bases removed from V and 8 bases from J, the gap between germline ends came to 23 bases. This CDR3 has 16 amino acids.

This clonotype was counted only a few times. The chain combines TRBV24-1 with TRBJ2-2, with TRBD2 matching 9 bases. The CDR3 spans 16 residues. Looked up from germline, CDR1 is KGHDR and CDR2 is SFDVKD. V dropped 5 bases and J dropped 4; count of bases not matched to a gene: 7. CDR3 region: CATSGPGGRATGELFF. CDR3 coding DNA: TGTGCCACCAGTGGACCTGGCGGGAGGGCCACCGGGGAGCTGTTTTTT.

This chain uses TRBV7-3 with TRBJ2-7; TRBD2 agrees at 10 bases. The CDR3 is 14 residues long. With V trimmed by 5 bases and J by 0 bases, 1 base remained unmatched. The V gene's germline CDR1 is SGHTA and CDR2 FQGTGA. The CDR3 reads CASSTSGNSYEQYF. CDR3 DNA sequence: TGTGCCAGCAGCACTAGCGGGAACTCCTACGAGCAGTACTTC.

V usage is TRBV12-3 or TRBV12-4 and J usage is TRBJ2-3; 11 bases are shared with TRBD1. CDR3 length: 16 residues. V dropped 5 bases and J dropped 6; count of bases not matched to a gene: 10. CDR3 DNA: TGTGCCAGCAGTCAAACCGGACAGGGGGCACGCGATACGCAGTATTTT. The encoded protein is CASSQTGQGARDTQYF.

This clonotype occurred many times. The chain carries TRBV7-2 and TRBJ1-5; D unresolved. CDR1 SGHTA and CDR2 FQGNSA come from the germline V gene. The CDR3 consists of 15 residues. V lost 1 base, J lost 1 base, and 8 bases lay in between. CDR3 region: CASSLEGLSNQPQHF. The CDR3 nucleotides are TGTGCCAGCAGCTTAGAGGGCTTAAGCAATCAGCCCCAGCATTTT.

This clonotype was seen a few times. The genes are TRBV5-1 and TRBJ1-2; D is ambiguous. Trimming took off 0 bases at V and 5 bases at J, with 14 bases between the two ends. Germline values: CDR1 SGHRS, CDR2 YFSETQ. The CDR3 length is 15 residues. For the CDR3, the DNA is TGCGCCAGCAGCTTGGCCGAGGTGGCGGGATATGGCTACACCTTC. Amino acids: CASSLAEVAGYGYTF. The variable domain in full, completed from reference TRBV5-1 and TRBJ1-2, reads KAGVTQTPRYLIKTRGQQVTLSCSPISGHRSVSWYQQTPGQGLQFLFEYFSETQRNKGNFPGRFSGRQFSNSRSEMNVSTLELGDSALYLCASSLAEVAGYGYTFGSGTRLTVV.

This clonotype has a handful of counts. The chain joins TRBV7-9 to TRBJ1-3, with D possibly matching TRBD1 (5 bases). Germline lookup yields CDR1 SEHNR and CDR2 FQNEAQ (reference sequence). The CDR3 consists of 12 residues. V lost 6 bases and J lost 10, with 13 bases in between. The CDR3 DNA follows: TGTGCCAGCAGTTCGTCAGGGTTTACCATATATTTT. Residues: CASSSSGFTIYF.

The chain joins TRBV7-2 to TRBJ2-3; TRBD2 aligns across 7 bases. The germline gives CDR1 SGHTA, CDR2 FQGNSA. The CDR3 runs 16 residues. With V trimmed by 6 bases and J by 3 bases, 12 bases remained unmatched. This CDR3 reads CASRPPGLHTTDTQYF. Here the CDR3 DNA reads TGTGCCAGCAGACCGCCGGGACTACATACGACAGATACGCAGTATTTT.

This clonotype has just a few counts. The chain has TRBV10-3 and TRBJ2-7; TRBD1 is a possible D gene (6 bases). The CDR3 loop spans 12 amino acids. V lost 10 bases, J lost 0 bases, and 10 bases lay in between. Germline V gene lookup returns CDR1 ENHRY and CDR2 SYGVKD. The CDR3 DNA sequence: TGTGCCACCCGGACAGACTCCTACGAGCAGTACTTC. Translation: CATRTDSYEQYF.

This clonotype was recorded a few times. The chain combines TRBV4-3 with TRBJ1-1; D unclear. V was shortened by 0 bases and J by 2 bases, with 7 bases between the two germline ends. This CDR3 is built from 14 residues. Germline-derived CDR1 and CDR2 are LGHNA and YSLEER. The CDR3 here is CASSQEYLNTEAFF. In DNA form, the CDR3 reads TGCGCCAGCAGCCAAGAGTACCTAAACACTGAAGCTTTCTTT.

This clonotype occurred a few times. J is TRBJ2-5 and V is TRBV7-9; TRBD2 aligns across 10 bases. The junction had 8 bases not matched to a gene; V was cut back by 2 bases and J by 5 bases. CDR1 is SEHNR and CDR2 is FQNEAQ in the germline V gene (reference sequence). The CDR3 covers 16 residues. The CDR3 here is CASSLPRAGGVETQYF. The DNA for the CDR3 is TGTGCCAGCAGCTTACCGAGAGCGGGAGGGGTGGAGACCCAGTACTTC. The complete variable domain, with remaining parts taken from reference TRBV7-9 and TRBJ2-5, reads DTGVSQNPRHKITKRGQNVTFRCDPISEHNRLYWYRQTLGQGPEFLTYFQNEAQLEKSRLLSDRFSAERPKGSFSTLEIQRTEQGDSAMYLCASSLPRAGGVETQYFGPGTRLLVL.

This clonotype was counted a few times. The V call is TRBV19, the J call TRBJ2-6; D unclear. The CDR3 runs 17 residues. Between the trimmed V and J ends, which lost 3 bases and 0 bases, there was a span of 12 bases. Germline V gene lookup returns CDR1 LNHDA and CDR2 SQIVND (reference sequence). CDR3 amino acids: CASSMGHLTSGANVLTF. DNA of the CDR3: TGTGCCAGTAGTATGGGTCACTTAACCTCTGGGGCCAACGTCCTGACTTTC. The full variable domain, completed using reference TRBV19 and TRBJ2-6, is DGGITQSPKYLFRKEGQNVTLSCEQNLNHDAMYWYRQDPGQGLRLIYYSQIVNDFQKGDIAEGYSVSREKKESFPLTVTSAQKNPTAFYLCASSMGHLTSGANVLTFGAGSRLTVL.

The CDR3 nucleotides are TGTGCCAGCAGTCGCCTCGGGGGGCCGGAGACCCAGTACTTC. Translated, it gives CASSRLGGPETQYF. This chain uses TRBV6-1 with TRBJ2-5, with D maybe TRBD2 (7 bases). Germline CDR1 is MNHNS and CDR2 is SASEGT. This CDR3 is 14 amino acids long. The germline V and J ends were trimmed by 5 bases and 5 bases, with 15 bases remaining between them.